The text below deals with one TCR beta chain. Its target is not known. This record comes from a study of shared clonotypes between healthy human individuals. On the study more broadly: CD4 naive and CD4 memory each took three plates per donor, while CD8 naive took two and CD8 memory one. Study-wide results and limits: Having only a few donors restricted how much genetic and exposure-history diversity was captured.

Clones were sequenced by immunoSEQ multiplex PCR, and TCRdb holds only the in-frame ones, with some missing. Found here are about 1.1 million clones, more than 75% of them singletons; the top ten hold 0.6% to 0.7%. CD45RA+ naive and CD45RA-negative memory subsets were separated from CD4+ cells. The CDR3 runs 16 residues. V gave up 6 bases and J gave up 7 bases, with 22 bases separating them. Germline V lookup: CDR1 MDHEN, CDR2 SYDVKM. The sequenced sample consisted of memory CD4+ T cells from PBMCs. Subset given: CD45RA-negative fraction. The sequence derives from a man aged 18-30 years in good health. Some clones in this sample may be carry-over from other donors' samples. V and J are TRBV28 and TRBJ1-5; a possible D gene is TRBD1 (5 bases). CDR3 sequence: CASREVTGSVSQPQHF. CDR3 coding DNA: TGTGCCAGCAGAGAGGTAACAGGTTCGGTCAGCCAGCCCCAGCATTTT.